Below are 22 T cell receptor beta chains sequenced from a single sample in a study of a mutant IDH1 vaccine in newly diagnosed glioma. No cognate antigen is known for these TCRs. Regarding time point: week 35, safety follow-up. Every single dose of the vaccine, 300 ug of mutant IDH1 20-mer peptide, came with topical imiquimod. Profiled with immunoSEQ multiplex PCR; TCRdb holds only in-frame clones, not every one. There are about 56,000 clones in the sample; 80% to 90% occur only once, and around 1.6% lies in the top ten. Sequenced here: PBMCs, sampled from a glioma patient whose treatment included an IDH1 peptide vaccine. The receptor source for this set is a middle-aged man with glioma.

The chain uses TRBV25-1 and TRBJ2-1; 9 bases agree with TRBD1. Germline values: CDR1 MGHDK, CDR2 SYGVNS. The V gene end was trimmed by 2 bases and the J gene end by 6 bases; junction bases not matched to a gene: 5. The length of the CDR3 is 15 residues. The CDR3 loop reads CASSEPGTGSNEQFF. The CDR3 bases are TGTGCCAGCAGTGAACCCGGGACAGGGTCCAATGAGCAGTTCTTC.

This chain uses TRBV5-1 with TRBJ2-5, with unresolved D. The CDR3 sequence is 16 residues long. The V end lost 2 bases, the J end lost 4 bases, and 18 bases lay between the germline ends. The germline CDR1 and CDR2 sequences are SGHRS and YFSETQ. The CDR3 nucleotides are TGCGCCAGCAGCTTTGGCCAGGCTTATCGCGCAGAGACCCAGTACTTC. Encoded protein: CASSFGQAYRAETQYF.

V and J are TRBV25-1 and TRBJ2-1; 13 nucleotides agree with TRBD2. V shed 7 bases, J shed 6 bases, and the junction held 15 bases outside the gene matches. The CDR3 has 18 residues. Germline V lookup: CDR1 MGHDK, CDR2 SYGVNS. The CDR3 is CASTPPREGLAGPNEQFF. In nucleotides, the CDR3 is TGTGCCAGCACCCCCCCGCGGGAGGGACTAGCGGGACCCAATGAGCAGTTCTTC.

J is TRBJ2-3 and V is TRBV9; D is perhaps TRBD1 or TRBD2 (5 bases each). This CDR3 has 14 residues. The germline gives CDR1 SGDLS, CDR2 YYNGEE. V was clipped by 3 bases and J by 4 bases, with 12 bases between them. The CDR3, as DNA: TGTGCCAGCAGCGGAGGGACCGGGGCAGATACGCAGTATTTT. It codes for CASSGGTGADTQYF.

This chain links TRBV25-1 with TRBJ2-7; D perhaps matches TRBD1 (6 bases). Looked up from germline, CDR1 is MGHDK and CDR2 is SYGVNS. The CDR3 consists of 16 residues. Deletions cut 5 bases from V and 1 base from J, with 18 bases between. This CDR3 reads CASSPQGLFRSYEQYF. The DNA for the CDR3 is TGTGCCAGCAGTCCTCAGGGGCTTTTTAGGTCCTACGAGCAGTACTTC.

This sequence joins TRBV7-8 and TRBJ2-4; 7 nucleotides line up with TRBD1. V was pared by 1 base and J by 6 bases, with 0 bases of the junction left unmatched. CDR1 SGHVS and CDR2 FQNEAQ come from the germline V gene. The CDR3 is 13 residues long. The CDR3 loop is CASSLGDRNIQYF. CDR3 coding DNA: TGTGCCAGCAGCTTAGGGGACAGAAACATTCAGTACTTC.

The V and J genes are TRBV5-1 and TRBJ2-2; D is unclear. V was cut by 4 bases and J by 4 bases, with 8 bases left in between. Germline CDR1 SGHRS, CDR2 YFSETQ. This CDR3 has 13 residues. CDR3 coding DNA: TGCGCCAGCAGCCACGTCCCCACCGGGGAGCTGTTTTTT. Residues: CASSHVPTGELFF.

This clone was observed a few times. The chain recombines TRBV7-8 with TRBJ1-5; no clear D gene. Deletions cut 5 bases from V and 0 bases from J, with 14 bases between. The CDR3 is 16 amino acids. The germline CDR1 and CDR2 sequences are SGHVS and FQNEAQ. As DNA, the CDR3 is TGTGCCAGCAGCGAGAGGGAACAGTTTAGCAATCAGCCCCAGCATTTT. Translating gives CASSEREQFSNQPQHF.

The chain links TRBV5-1 to TRBJ2-7; 9 nucleotides agree with TRBD1. The V segment lost 1 base and the J segment 6 bases; nucleotides outside the gene matches: 8. Germline-derived CDR1 and CDR2 are SGHRS and YFSETQ. The CDR3 length is 15 residues. DNA for the CDR3: TGCGCCAGCAGCTTGACAGGGGGCAACACCTTCGAGCAGTACTTC. This encodes CASSLTGGNTFEQYF.

The chain recombines TRBV7-9 with TRBJ1-1; D is unclear. The CDR3 is 12 amino acids. V lost 1 base, J lost 7 bases, and 7 bases lay in between. Germline CDR1 is SEHNR and CDR2 is FQNEAQ (reference sequence). As DNA, the CDR3 is TGTGCCAGCAGCTTAGGGTGGGGTGAAGCTTTCTTT. Its translation is CASSLGWGEAFF.

This clone occurred once. V is TRBV6-1 and J is TRBJ1-1, with 7 bases fitting TRBD1. Germline CDR1 MNHNS, CDR2 SASEGT. The CDR3 loop spans 17 amino acids. The trim removed 2 bases at V and 4 bases at J, leaving 13 bases unmatched. The DNA of the CDR3 is TGTGCCAGCAGTGAACGACAGGGAGGGAGATTGGGCACTGAAGCTTTCTTT. Translated: CASSERQGGRLGTEAFF.

The DNA for the CDR3 is TGTGCCAGCAGTGATCGGGGGAGGGTAACCGAGCAGTACTTC. It translates to CASSDRGRVTEQYF. The chain recombines TRBV2 with TRBJ2-7; 7 nucleotides agree with TRBD2. CDR3 length equals 14 residues. CDR1 and CDR2 (germline): SNHLY, FYNNEI. The V gene end was trimmed by 3 bases and the J gene end by 6 bases; junction bases not matched to a gene: 8.

The CDR3 coding sequence is TGTGCCAGCAGCTTAGCGGGACCGGGAGCGGGAGGATATCAAGAGACCCAGTACTTC. Amino acid sequence: CASSLAGPGAGGYQETQYF. The chain uses TRBV7-2 and TRBJ2-5, with 9 positions matching TRBD2. The CDR3 runs to 19 residues. The V segment lost 0 bases and the J segment 2 bases; nucleotides outside the gene matches: 13. In germline, CDR1 is SGHTA, CDR2 FQGNSA.

The chain joins TRBV19 to TRBJ2-7, with 7 bases aligning to TRBD2. Germline assignment: CDR1 LNHDA and CDR2 SQIVND (reference sequence). V dropped 8 bases and J dropped 3; count of bases not matched to a gene: 10. This CDR3 region has 14 residues. This CDR3 is CASSGGFGRYEQYF. The CDR3, as DNA: TGTGCCAGTTCGGGGGGATTTGGACGCTACGAGCAGTACTTC.

The gene calls are TRBV7-2 and TRBJ1-1, with 11 bases aligning to TRBD1. CDR1 is SGHTA and CDR2 is FQGNSA in the germline V gene. The CDR3 runs to 16 residues. J gave up 0 bases and V 6 bases, and 6 bases lay outside the gene matches. The CDR3 sequence is CASRSDRGHMNTEAFF. As DNA, the CDR3 is TGTGCCAGCAGATCGGACAGGGGGCATATGAACACTGAAGCTTTCTTT.

The V gene is TRBV6-5, the J gene TRBJ2-7; 7 positions match TRBD1. The CDR3 is 13 residues long. Trimming removed 5 bases from V and 2 bases from J; junction bases left unmatched: 3. The germline CDR1 and CDR2 sequences are MNHEY and SVGAGI. CDR3 DNA sequence: TGTGCCAGCAGTACGGGACAGACCTACGAGCAGTACTTC. As protein: CASSTGQTYEQYF.

The chain links TRBV2 to TRBJ2-7; TRBD1 might be the D (7 bases). Germline loops: CDR1 SNHLY, CDR2 FYNNEI. The CDR3 covers 13 residues. The germline V and J ends were trimmed by 6 bases and 9 bases, with 18 bases remaining between them. CDR3 sequence (DNA): TGTGCCAGCAGGGAGGGGGCCCGCCGCGGGCAGTACTTC. Translation: CASREGARRGQYF.

V is TRBV9 and J is TRBJ2-5, with 7 bases lining up with TRBD1. CDR3 length: 16 amino acids. V shed 3 bases and J 2 bases; nucleotides not matched to a gene: 10. CDR1 is SGDLS and CDR2 is YYNGEE in the germline V gene. In DNA, the CDR3 is TGTGCCAGCAGCGGACCCAGGACAGGTTCTCAAGAGACCCAGTACTTC. Amino acid sequence: CASSGPRTGSQETQYF.

J is TRBJ1-1 and V is TRBV7-8; possibly TRBD1 for D (6 bases). This CDR3 contains 13 residues. CDR1 is SGHVS, CDR2 FQNEAQ, per germline. V was clipped by 8 bases and J by 1 base, with 11 bases between them. The CDR3: CASPGGPNTEAFF. CDR3 coding DNA: TGTGCCAGCCCCGGGGGCCCGAACACTGAAGCTTTCTTT.

The chain employs TRBV19 and TRBJ2-1; D perhaps matches TRBD2 (6 bases). V shed 5 bases and J shed 0 bases, with 14 bases lying between them. Germline V lookup: CDR1 LNHDA, CDR2 SQIVND (reference sequence). The CDR3 totals 16 residues. CDR3 coding DNA: TGTGCCAGTAGTCCCCACCTAGCGAGCTCCTACAATGAGCAGTTCTTC. Protein: CASSPHLASSYNEQFF.

The chain carries TRBV5-1 and TRBJ2-1; TRBD2 agrees at 7 bases. CDR1 is SGHRS and CDR2 is YFSETQ in the germline V gene. V lost 6 bases to trimming and J lost 5 bases; unmatched junction nucleotides: 14. CDR3 length: 16 amino acids. The CDR3 bases are TGCGCCAGCACGCCAGTCGGGACTAAAAGGAACAATGAGCAGTTCTTC. Translating gives CASTPVGTKRNNEQFF.

V is TRBV29-1 and J is TRBJ2-1; TRBD2 matches at 9 bases. Germline trimming cut 7 bases from V and 0 bases from J; bases unmatched to any gene: 10. The CDR3 is 16 residues long. The V gene's germline CDR1 is SQVTM and CDR2 ANQGSEA. The CDR3 region is CSGGLAFRSSYNEQFF. The CDR3 bases are TGCAGCGGGGGACTAGCATTTCGAAGCTCCTACAATGAGCAGTTCTTC.